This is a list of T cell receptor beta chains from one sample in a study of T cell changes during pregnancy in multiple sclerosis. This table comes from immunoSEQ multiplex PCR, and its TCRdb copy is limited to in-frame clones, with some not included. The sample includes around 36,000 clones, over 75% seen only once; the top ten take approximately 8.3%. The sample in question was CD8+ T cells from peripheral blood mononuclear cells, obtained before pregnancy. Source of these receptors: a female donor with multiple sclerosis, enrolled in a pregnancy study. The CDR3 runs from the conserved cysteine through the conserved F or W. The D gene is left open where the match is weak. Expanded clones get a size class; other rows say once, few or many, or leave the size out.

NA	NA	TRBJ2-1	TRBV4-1	TGCGCCAGCAGCCAAGATGTCAGCTCCTACAATGAGCAGTTCTTC	CASSQDVSSYNEQFF
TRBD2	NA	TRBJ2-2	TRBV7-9	TGTGCCAGCAGCCCTACCGGGACTAGCGGGACCGGGGAGCTGTTTTTT	CASSPTGTSGTGELFF
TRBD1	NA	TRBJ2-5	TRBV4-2	TGTGCCAGCAGCCAAGCGGGACAGCTTGCTCCCGAGACCCAGTACTTC	CASSQAGQLAPETQYF
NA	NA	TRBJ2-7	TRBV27	TGTGCCAGCAGTTTCCAGGGGTCCGAGCAGTACTTC	CASSFQGSEQYF
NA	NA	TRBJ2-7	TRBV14	TGTGCCAGCAGCCCCGGGAGTACCTTCTCCTACGAGCAGTACTTC	CASSPGSTFSYEQYF
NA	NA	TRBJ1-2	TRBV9	TGTGCCAGCAGACCCACAGTCGATGGCTACACCTTC	CASRPTVDGYTF
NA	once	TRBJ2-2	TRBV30	TGTGCCTGGAGTTCGACCGGGGAGCTGTTTTTT	CAWSSTGELFF
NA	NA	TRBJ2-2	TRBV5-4	TGTGCCAGCAGCTTGGACAGTAACGGGGAGCTGTTTTTT	CASSLDSNGELFF
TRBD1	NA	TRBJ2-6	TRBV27	TGTGCCAGCAAGCCGGGACAGGGGGCGAGTGGGGCCAACGTCCTGACTTTC	CASKPGQGASGANVLTF
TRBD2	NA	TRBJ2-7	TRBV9	TGTGCCAGCAGTCTAGAGGGTAGTAGCGGGATCTCCTACGAGCAGTACTTC	CASSLEGSSGISYEQYF
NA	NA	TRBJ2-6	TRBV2	TGTGCCAGCCGCGGGTTTGGGGCCAACGTCCTGACTTTC	CASRGFGANVLTF
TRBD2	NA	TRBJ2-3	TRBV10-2	TGCGCCAGCACCTTGGATCTAGCGGGAGGCACAGATACGCAGTATTTT	CASTLDLAGGTDTQYF
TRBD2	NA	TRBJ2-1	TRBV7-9	TGTGCCAGCAGCTTAAGCGGGAGGGGGGGTGAGCAGTTCTTC	CASSLSGRGGEQFF
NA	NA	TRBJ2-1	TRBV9	TGTGCCAGCAGCGGGGGATCAGGGGTTGAGCAGTTCTTC	CASSGGSGVEQFF
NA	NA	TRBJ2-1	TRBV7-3	TGTGCCAGCAGCGGTCGGGGTATGGGGTCGGGCTCTTACAATGAGCAGTTCTTC	CASSGRGMGSGSYNEQFF
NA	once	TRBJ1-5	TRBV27	TGTGCCAGTAGGGAGGGAGGTCAGCCCCAGCATTTT	CASREGGQPQHF
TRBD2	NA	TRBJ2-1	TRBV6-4	TGTGCCAGCAGTCCGGGACTAGAACACAATGAGCAGTTCTTC	CASSPGLEHNEQFF
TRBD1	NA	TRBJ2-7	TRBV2	TGTGCCAGCAATTCGGGACAGGGGGAACGCGAGCAGTACTTC	CASNSGQGEREQYF
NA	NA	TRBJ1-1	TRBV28	TGTGCCAGCGGGCTGGATGAAGCTTTCTTT	CASGLDEAFF
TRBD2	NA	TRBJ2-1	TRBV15	TGTGCCACCAGCAGAGATCTCGGGACTAGCGGGAGCGGTGAGCAGTTCTTC	CATSRDLGTSGSGEQFF
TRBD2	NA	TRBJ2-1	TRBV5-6	TGTGCCAGCAGCTTGGCATTAGGGACTAGACGCAATGAGCAGTTCTTC	CASSLALGTRRNEQFF
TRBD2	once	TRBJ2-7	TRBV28	TGTGCCAGCTATTTGCGAAAGCGGGAGTGGTCCTACGAGCAGTACTTC	CASYLRKREWSYEQYF
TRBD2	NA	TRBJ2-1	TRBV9	TGTGCCAGCAGCGGGACTAGCGGGACTGGACAGTTCTTC	CASSGTSGTGQFF
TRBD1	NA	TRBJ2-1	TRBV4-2	TGTGCCAGCAGCCAAGAGGGACAGCAGAGAAGTAATGAGCAGTTCTTC	CASSQEGQQRSNEQFF
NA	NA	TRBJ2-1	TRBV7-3	TGTGCCAGCAGCTCCATTCCTAGCCCTGAGCAGTTCTTC	CASSSIPSPEQFF
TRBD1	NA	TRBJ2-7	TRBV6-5	TGTGCCAGCAGCCTGGGACAGGGGGCTTCCTACGAGCAGTACTTC	CASSLGQGASYEQYF
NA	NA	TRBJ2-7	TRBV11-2	TGTGCCAGCAGCCTTCTAAATTCCTACGAGCAGTACTTC	CASSLLNSYEQYF